This TCR beta chain was profiled in a study of T-cell reconstitution after alpha-beta-depleted transplantation in children. After removal of 3 bases from V and 3 bases from J, the junction contained 15 bases not matched to a gene. This CDR3 is built from 19 residues. Germline loops: CDR1 SGHRS, CDR2 YFSETQ. Unique molecular identifiers were used to barcode this TCRbeta library. MiXCR, run by TCRdb on the PCR reads, gives a single entry per CDR3 protein. The repertoire holds 200,000 or so distinct CDR3 sequences, with roughly 6.5% as singletons. The table lists this clonotype with many counts. Its antigen is not known. Study conclusions and caveats: Most T-cell counts and diversity one year after the transplant came from T cells that were newly produced. High day-60 TCRbeta diversity in some patients came from surviving recipient T cells and thymic progenitors.

Sequences were derived from PBMCs, sampled before TCRalphabeta/CD19-depleted stem cell transplant. The rearrangement joins TRBV5-1 to TRBJ2-7, with 13 bases aligning to TRBD2. This receptor was identified in a girl under two years old with combined immunodeficiency, due to receive a stem cell transplant. The CDR3 bases are TGCGCCAGCAGCTCCGGACCGACGGGACTAGCGGGGCCCTACTACGAGCAGTACTTC. It is translated as CASSSGPTGLAGPYYEQYF.